These 26 T cell receptor beta chains came from one sample sequenced in a study of cytomegalovirus exposure and HLA in healthy donors. 13 Jbeta primers and 60 Vbeta primers were used for the PCR. Clones were read by immunoSEQ multiplex PCR, and TCRdb kept only the in-frame ones, dropping some. This sample yields 85,000 to 100,000 clones, of which roughly 76% are seen a single time; 7% to 10% belongs to the top ten. Material: PBMCs. The receptor set was obtained from a human donor in good health.

The genes are TRBV10-3 and TRBJ2-2; 7 bases agree with TRBD1. V shed 10 bases, J shed 2 bases, and the junction held 7 bases outside the gene matches. Germline V lookup: CDR1 ENHRY, CDR2 SYGVKD. The CDR3 totals 14 residues. CDR3 protein: CATAGTANTGELFF. Written as DNA, the CDR3 is TGTGCCACTGCCGGGACAGCTAACACCGGGGAGCTGTTTTTT.

J is TRBJ2-2 and V is TRBV4-2; no firm D call. The CDR3 runs to 12 residues. V lost 4 bases, J lost 3 bases, and 3 bases lay in between. Germline-derived CDR1 and CDR2 are LGHNA and YNFKEQ. Written as DNA, the CDR3 is TGTGCCAGCAGCCGAGACACCGGGGAGCTGTTTTTT. It codes for CASSRDTGELFF.

This chain joins TRBV5-1 and TRBJ2-3, with D possibly being TRBD2 (7 bases). The germline gives CDR1 SGHRS, CDR2 YFSETQ. Trimming cost V 0 bases and J 1 base, with 15 bases left between them. The CDR3 sequence is 17 residues long. This CDR3 reads CASSLVFRGAGTDTQYF. The CDR3 nucleotides are TGCGCCAGCAGCTTGGTCTTTCGGGGGGCAGGCACAGATACGCAGTATTTT.

This rearrangement joins TRBV5-4 to TRBJ1-2; the match to TRBD1 covers 8 bases. The CDR3 is 15 residues long. With V trimmed by 0 bases and J by 8 bases, 9 bases remained unmatched. Germline V lookup: CDR1 SGHNT, CDR2 YYREEE (reference sequence). CDR3 protein: CASSLEWGRGLGYTF. The CDR3 DNA is TGTGCCAGCAGCTTGGAATGGGGCAGGGGGCTCGGCTACACCTTC.

The chain couples TRBV5-4 to TRBJ1-4; a weak D match, TRBD1 (5 bases). The CDR3 runs 16 residues. CDR1 SGHNT and CDR2 YYREEE come from the germline V gene (reference sequence). V lost 3 bases and J lost 7, with 19 bases in between. The CDR3 loop is CASSSKRGGSSEKLFF. The CDR3 DNA reads TGTGCCAGCAGCTCCAAACGGGGGGGGTCGAGTGAAAAACTGTTTTTT.

This chain links TRBV4-2 with TRBJ2-7, with a possible D match to TRBD2 (5 bases). CDR1 LGHNA and CDR2 YNFKEQ come from the germline V gene. Deletions cut 4 bases from V and 2 bases from J, with 15 bases between. The CDR3 is made up of 15 amino acids. As DNA, the CDR3 is TGTGCCAGCAGCCGCCGTCGAGGGCCTACCTACGAGCAGTACTTC. Protein product: CASSRRRGPTYEQYF.

V gene TRBV7-2 combines with J gene TRBJ1-1; the D is unclear. V lost 3 bases, J lost 0 bases, and 5 bases lay in between. CDR1 is SGHTA and CDR2 is FQGNSA in the germline V gene. The CDR3 has 13 residues. CDR3 sequence reads: CASSFFLNTEAFF. As DNA, the CDR3 is TGTGCCAGCAGCTTCTTTTTGAACACTGAAGCTTTCTTT.

The chain links TRBV6-6 to TRBJ2-1; D gene unclear. The CDR3 extends over 14 amino acids. With 2 bases removed from V and 5 bases from J, the gap between germline ends came to 10 bases. CDR1 MNHNY and CDR2 SVGAGI come from the germline V gene (reference sequence). The chain's CDR3 is CASSYPFTDNEQFF. The CDR3 bases are TGTGCCAGCAGTTACCCCTTTACGGACAATGAGCAGTTCTTC.

J is TRBJ2-3 and V is TRBV1; the DNA was not compared with TRBD2, the D call given in the table. TRBV1 is a documented pseudogene. The CDR3 extends over 20 amino acids. CDR3 sequence: CTSSQGQLSLPPSSTDTQYF. CDR3 sequence (DNA): TGCACCAGCAGCCAAGGCCAACTTAGTCTTCCACCCTCTAGCACAGATACGCAGTATTTT.

The V gene is TRBV14, the J gene TRBJ1-1; the match to TRBD1 covers 10 bases. Germline V gene data show CDR1 as SGHDN and CDR2 as FVKESK. CDR3 size: 16 residues. The V segment lost 2 bases and the J segment 1 base; nucleotides outside the gene matches: 4. For the CDR3, the DNA is TGTGCCAGCAGCCAACGGACAGGGGGAGGGAACACTGAAGCTTTCTTT. It translates to CASSQRTGGGNTEAFF.

This clone was counted between two and nine times. The chain is built from TRBV6-1 and TRBJ1-5, with D possibly being TRBD1 (6 bases). The germline V gene has CDR1 MNHNS and CDR2 SASEGT. Trimming stripped 1 base from V and 7 bases from J, with 14 bases between. CDR3 length: 15 residues. Here the CDR3 reads CASSEGVRGVQPQHF. CDR3 nucleotide sequence: TGTGCCAGCAGTGAAGGGGTCAGGGGAGTCCAGCCCCAGCATTTT.

The J gene is TRBJ1-1, the V gene TRBV7-2; D unclear. Deletions cut 5 bases from V and 5 bases from J, with 12 bases between. The length of the CDR3 is 13 residues. Germline-derived CDR1 and CDR2 are SGHTA and FQGNSA. The CDR3 is CASSPRVLTEAFF. The DNA of the CDR3 is TGTGCCAGCAGCCCACGGGTCCTGACTGAAGCTTTCTTT.

The genes are TRBV5-1 and TRBJ2-1; weak D call: TRBD1 (7 bases). The CDR3 totals 15 residues. The germline V gene has CDR1 SGHRS and CDR2 YFSETQ. V gave up 0 bases and J gave up 9 bases, with 16 bases separating them. Here the CDR3 reads CASSLAGRGVGEQFF. The CDR3 DNA reads as TGCGCCAGCAGCTTGGCCGGCAGGGGGGTCGGTGAGCAGTTCTTC.

The chain recombines TRBV5-1 with TRBJ1-3, with D possibly TRBD1 on 5 matching bases. The CDR3 consists of 15 residues. Looked up from germline, CDR1 is SGHRS and CDR2 is YFSETQ. V lost 3 bases and J 3 bases, leaving 13 bases between the germline ends. The DNA of the CDR3 is TGCGCCAGCAGCTCCTTAGGGGCATATGGAAACACCATATATTTT. Translated, it gives CASSSLGAYGNTIYF.

The chain joins TRBV4-3 to TRBJ2-1, with 11 bases lining up with TRBD2. V shed 0 bases, J shed 0 bases, and the junction held 10 bases outside the gene matches. Germline V gene data show CDR1 as LGHNA and CDR2 as YSLEER. The CDR3 spans 20 residues. The CDR3 nucleotides are TGCGCCAGCAGCCAAGAAAGGCTAGCGGGAGGCCCGAGCTCCTACAATGAGCAGTTCTTC. The encoded protein is CASSQERLAGGPSSYNEQFF.

This chain connects TRBV30 to TRBJ1-5, with D unclear. Germline V gives CDR1 GTSNPN, CDR2 SVGIG (reference sequence). The length of the CDR3 is 16 residues. Trimming took off 0 bases at V and 0 bases at J, with 12 bases between the two ends. The CDR3 protein is CAWSVEGIYSNQPQHF. The CDR3 DNA is TGTGCCTGGAGTGTGGAGGGAATTTATAGCAATCAGCCCCAGCATTTT.

The chain carries TRBV10-2 and TRBJ2-1; tentatively, D is TRBD1 (7 bases). Germline V CDR1 and CDR2: WSHSY, SAAADI. With 0 bases removed from V and 7 bases from J, the gap between germline ends came to 13 bases. This CDR3 has 15 amino acids. Here the CDR3 reads CASSESTGRGNEQFF. DNA of the CDR3: TGCGCCAGCAGTGAGTCGACAGGGCGGGGTAATGAGCAGTTCTTC.

The J gene is TRBJ1-1, the V gene TRBV10-3, with D maybe TRBD1 (6 bases). CDR1 is ENHRY, CDR2 SYGVKD, per germline. V was pared by 2 bases and J by 2 bases, with 9 bases between. The CDR3 extends over 14 amino acids. The CDR3 here is CAISEGGSNTEAFF. As DNA, the CDR3 is TGTGCCATCAGTGAGGGGGGCTCCAACACTGAAGCTTTCTTT.

The chain recombines TRBV7-6 with TRBJ2-1, with 7 nucleotides matching TRBD2. With 1 base clipped from V and 6 bases from J, the junction kept 9 bases outside the gene matches. This CDR3 is built from 16 residues. CDR1 and CDR2 from the germline V gene are SGHVS and FNYEAQ. The DNA for the CDR3 is TGTGCCAGCAGCTTAGAGGGCGGGAGAAGTTCCAATGAGCAGTTCTTC. Residues: CASSLEGGRSSNEQFF. The complete variable domain, with remaining parts taken from reference TRBV7-6 and TRBJ2-1, reads GAGVSQSPRYKVTKRGQDVALRCDPISGHVSLYWYRQALGQGPEFLTYFNYEAQQDKSGLPNDRFSAERPEGSISTLTIQRTEQRDSAMYRCASSLEGGRSSNEQFFGPGTRLTVL.

This clone was detected once. The rearrangement uses TRBV5-4 and TRBJ2-2; 12 bases are a match to TRBD2. The V gene end was trimmed by 6 bases and the J gene end by 1 base; junction bases not matched to a gene: 7. Germline CDR1 SGHNT, CDR2 YYREEE (reference sequence). The CDR3 contains 17 residues. CDR3 coding DNA: TGTGCCAGCAAGACTAGCGGGGGTGCTGAGAACACCGGGGAGCTGTTTTTT. This codes for CASKTSGGAENTGELFF.

The V and J genes are TRBV14 and TRBJ2-2; D is ambiguous. Trimming cost V 2 bases and J 1 base, with 11 bases left between them. CDR1 SGHDN and CDR2 FVKESK come from the germline V gene. The CDR3 contains 16 residues. CDR3 coding DNA: TGTGCCAGCAGCCAACTTGGCCGATTGAACACCGGGGAGCTGTTTTTT. Amino acids: CASSQLGRLNTGELFF.

The chain recombines TRBV5-8 with TRBJ2-7; TRBD2 might be the D (5 bases). Per germline, CDR1 SGHTS and CDR2 YDEGEE. The CDR3 is 14 amino acids. Deletions cut 6 bases from V and 2 bases from J, with 15 bases between. This CDR3 is CASTPRPGAYEQYF. Here the CDR3 DNA reads TGTGCCAGCACCCCCCGACCCGGGGCCTACGAGCAGTACTTC.

The chain links TRBV10-3 to TRBJ1-1; no reliable D call. V dropped 6 bases and J dropped 0 bases, with 14 bases sitting between them. This CDR3 comprises 15 residues. Per the germline V gene, CDR1 is ENHRY and CDR2 is SYGVKD. The CDR3 region is CAISGMDVMNTEAFF. The DNA for the CDR3 is TGTGCCATCAGCGGGATGGATGTGATGAACACTGAAGCTTTCTTT.

The rearrangement joins TRBV6-5 to TRBJ2-7; D is undetermined. The V end was cut by 7 bases, the J end by 3 bases, with 13 bases between. The germline V gene has CDR1 MNHEY and CDR2 SVGAGI. The CDR3 is 13 residues long. The CDR3 DNA is TGTGCCAGCAAGGCAGGCTACCTCTACGAGCAGTACTTC. Residues: CASKAGYLYEQYF.

Only one count was recorded for this clone. CDR3 DNA: TGCGCCAGCAGCCTACAGGATCCTGGGGGGGAGACCCAGTACTTC. It yields the protein CASSLQDPGGETQYF. V is TRBV5-1 and J is TRBJ2-5, with D possibly being TRBD2 (6 bases). The length of the CDR3 is 15 residues. Per the germline V gene, CDR1 is SGHRS and CDR2 is YFSETQ. With 4 bases removed from V and 5 bases from J, the gap between germline ends came to 18 bases.

The V and J genes are TRBV6-5 and TRBJ2-7, with TRBD2 matching over 8 bases. The germline V gene encodes CDR1 MNHEY and CDR2 SVGAGI. This CDR3 spans 16 amino acids. With 2 bases clipped from V and 1 base from J, the junction kept 7 bases outside the gene matches. The chain's CDR3 is CASSYPSASGSYEQYF. The CDR3 bases are TGTGCCAGCAGTTACCCCTCGGCTAGCGGGTCCTACGAGCAGTACTTC.